Shown below are 6 T cell receptor beta chains from a single sample sequenced in a study of chemoradiotherapy in HPV16-positive cancers. Only in-frame clones appear in the TCRdb table, and some are missing; sequencing was by immunoSEQ multiplex PCR. The repertoire has fewer than 20,000 clones, about nine tenths of them found once; the top ten carry 2.3%. The sequences come from blood, collected from a patient who underwent chemoradiotherapy. The receptor source for this set is a human donor with HPV-associated anogenital cancer.

J is TRBJ2-1 and V is TRBV28, with D tentatively TRBD2 (6 bases). Germline V gene sequence: CDR1 MDHEN, CDR2 SYDVKM. V lost 5 bases and J lost 7, with 15 bases in between. The CDR3 contains 14 residues. As DNA, the CDR3 is TGTGCCAGCAGTGTCGGGACTCCGCAGAATGAGCAGTTCTTC. Amino acid sequence: CASSVGTPQNEQFF.

CDR3 nucleotide sequence: TGTGCCAGCAGCAAGAGAGGTATATCGGCCGGGGAGCTGTTTTTT. This sequence encodes CASSKRGISAGELFF. The V call is TRBV28, the J call TRBJ2-2, with D hard to call. The CDR3 loop spans 15 amino acids. Trimming removed 6 bases at V and 6 bases at J, with 17 bases between. Germline V gene data show CDR1 as MDHEN and CDR2 as SYDVKM.

The rearrangement joins TRBV15 to TRBJ1-1; the D gene is possibly TRBD1 (5 bases). The CDR3 totals 16 residues. Germline CDR1 LNHNV, CDR2 YYDKDF (reference sequence). V dropped 2 bases and J dropped 3 bases, with 16 bases sitting between them. The CDR3 loop reads CATSRPSGTRDTEAFF. The CDR3 nucleotides read TGTGCCACCAGCAGACCTTCCGGGACGAGAGACACTGAAGCTTTCTTT.

The rearrangement joins TRBV5-4 to TRBJ2-7, with D tentatively TRBD1 (5 bases). Germline CDR1 SGHNT, CDR2 YYREEE (reference sequence). V was shortened by 0 bases and J by 6 bases, with 10 bases between the two germline ends. The CDR3 runs 13 residues. CDR3 residues: CASSLVSGREQYF. In DNA form, the CDR3 reads TGTGCCAGCAGCTTGGTGTCAGGGCGCGAGCAGTACTTC. Full variable domain (missing parts from reference TRBV5-4 and TRBJ2-7): ETGVTQSPTHLIKTRGQQVTLRCSSQSGHNTVSWYQQALGQGPQFIFQYYREEENGRGNFPPRFSGLQFPNYSSELNVNALELDDSALYLCASSLVSGREQYFGPGTRLTVT.

The CDR3 reads CASSLVIGDGTKNIQYF. In DNA, the CDR3 is TGTGCCAGCAGCTTGGTAATAGGGGATGGAACCAAAAACATTCAGTACTTC. This chain joins TRBV5-6 and TRBJ2-4, with a tentative D call TRBD1 (5 bases). This CDR3 is built from 17 residues. The germline V and J ends were trimmed by 0 bases and 2 bases, with 15 bases remaining between them. Germline CDR1 reads SGHDT; CDR2 reads YYEEEE.

The V gene is TRBV6-6, the J gene TRBJ2-5; the D is unclear. The J call could be wrong; TRBJ2-7 is a better fit for the DNA end. The CDR3 is 15 residues long. Germline V CDR1 and CDR2: MNHNY, SVGAGI (reference sequence). DNA for the CDR3: TGTGCCAGCAGTTACTTGGACGGTTTCTACTACGAGCAGTACTTC. Residues: CASSYLDGFYYEQYF.